This T cell receptor beta chain was found in a study of blood T cell repertoires in COVID-19 (dated by TCRdb to 2019 to 2021). Turning to the overall study: The collaborator samples originated in the United States, Italy and Spain and spanned the acute and convalescent phases of COVID-19. The repertoires were released in a freely available public database intended as a resource for research on the immune response to SARS-CoV-2. The sample metadata nearly always contained a de-identified subject ID, COVID-19 status, age in years and sex. Where available, HLA class I and class II types were obtained from metadata supplied by the sample provider rather than from assay-based typing. The material from the prospective study consisted of cDNA or gDNA derived from T cells, B-cell-depleted T cells, or PBMCs. The samples were drawn from two sources: the first 160 participants of the ongoing ImmuneRACE study, and 1,254 subjects contributed by 6 global collaborators. Deeply sampled blood TCRbeta repertoires from subjects exposed to, actively infected with, or recovered from COVID-19 were included in the dataset.

One collaborating source in Seattle enrolled patients during active infection and followed them longitudinally through the course of disease. Whole blood was collected in K2EDTA tubes by collaborating institutions according to the institutions' own protocols. Collaborator samples were shipped for TCRbeta analysis as frozen whole blood, isolated PBMCs, or DNA extracted from either sample type. What the authors observed across the whole study: The amount of clinical and demographic metadata varied by source and participant and was provided uncurated.

Taken from cysteine to phenylalanine, the CDR3 has 13 residues. The only DNA kept is the CDR3, 39 bases in frame from the first base. Trimming removed 4 bases from V and 3 bases from J, leaving 13 bases between the germline ends. CDR1 and CDR2, looked up from the germline V gene, are SQVTM and ANQGSEA. TCRbeta CDR3 regions were amplified from genomic DNA by means of the immunoSEQ Assay, a bias-controlled multiplex PCR. The paper's data handling went like this. The number of nucleated cells in each sample was estimated from the amplification of reference gene primers within the assay. To quantify the absolute abundance of each unique TCRbeta CDR3 rearrangement, sequence reads were collapsed and filtered. For each sample, productive Simpson clonality was calculated as the square root of Simpson's diversity index across productive rearrangements. TCRdb carries this immuneACCESS record with in-frame sequences only. Its versions omit some clonotypes, under half of them owing to an unresolved V gene in the studies checked, with the rest unexplained. The V and J calls and clone size were taken over from that table, and D and trimming were inferred from the DNA. For this sample the table gives some 56,000 clones, of which approximately 89% were detected only once. Around two fifths of the sample is taken by the ten largest.

Remarks on this clone: This receptor's antigen is unknown. One base away there is no much larger clone; base qualities are not given.

This TCR was sampled from a woman aged 55-70 years with COVID-19, enrolled during active disease. This chain joins TRBV29-1 to TRBJ2-7; 5 matching bases give a weak D call of TRBD1. Source material: peripheral blood. Read as DNA, the sequence is TGCAGCGTTGTTGCAGGGCCCTACTACGAGCAGTACTTC. Translation gives CSVVAGPYYEQYF.